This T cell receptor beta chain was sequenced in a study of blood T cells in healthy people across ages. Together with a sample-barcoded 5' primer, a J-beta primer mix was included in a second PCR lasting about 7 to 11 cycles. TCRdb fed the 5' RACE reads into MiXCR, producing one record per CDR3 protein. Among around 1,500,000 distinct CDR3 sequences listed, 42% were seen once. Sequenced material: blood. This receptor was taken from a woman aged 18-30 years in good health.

The CDR3 DNA follows: TGCAGTGCTCTGAACAACCACAATGAGCAGTTCTTC. The encoded protein is CSALNNHNEQFF. The chain recombines TRBV20-1 with TRBJ2-1, with D hard to call. Germline lookup yields CDR1 DFQATT and CDR2 SNEGSKA (reference sequence). Trimming took off 5 bases at V and 5 bases at J, with 10 bases between the two ends. The CDR3 loop spans 12 amino acids.